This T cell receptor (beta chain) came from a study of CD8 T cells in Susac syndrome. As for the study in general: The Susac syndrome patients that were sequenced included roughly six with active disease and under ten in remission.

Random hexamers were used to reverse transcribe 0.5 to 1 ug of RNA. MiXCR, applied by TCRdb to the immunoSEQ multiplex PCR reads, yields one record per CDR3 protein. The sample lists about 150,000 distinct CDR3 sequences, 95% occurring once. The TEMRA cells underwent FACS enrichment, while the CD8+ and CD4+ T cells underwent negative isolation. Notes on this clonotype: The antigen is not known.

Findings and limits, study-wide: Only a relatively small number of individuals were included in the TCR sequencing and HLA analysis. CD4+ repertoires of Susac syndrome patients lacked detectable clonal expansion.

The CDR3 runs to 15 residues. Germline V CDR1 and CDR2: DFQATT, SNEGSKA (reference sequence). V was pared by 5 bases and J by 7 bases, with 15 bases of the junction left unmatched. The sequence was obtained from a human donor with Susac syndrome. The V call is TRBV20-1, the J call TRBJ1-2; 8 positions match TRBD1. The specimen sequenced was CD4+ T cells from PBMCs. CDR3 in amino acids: CSAGRLQDRVGGYTF. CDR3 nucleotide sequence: TGCAGTGCTGGCCGATTACAGGACAGGGTTGGTGGCTACACCTTC.